This T cell receptor (beta chain) was recorded in a study of shared clonotypes between healthy human individuals. Germline CDR1 is SSHAT and CDR2 is FNYEAQ (reference sequence). The germline V and J ends were trimmed by 5 bases and 1 base, with 13 bases remaining between them. The CDR3 loop spans 15 amino acids. The naive CD8 subset, CD45RO-negative cells positively selected for CCR7, excluded terminally differentiated effector memory CD45RA+ cells. There were only Caucasian adults among the donors, and all lived in Nashville, Tennessee. In regard to this clone: Its antigen is still unknown.

Study observations and caveats: Shared across a few donors were 4% to 5% of the naive CD4 clonotypes. Among donors, clonotype sharing was expected to be affected by sequencing depth.

Sequencing used immunoSEQ multiplex PCR; TCRdb keeps in-frame clones, though not all of them. In the table there are about 2.1 million clones, just over 90% of which are singletons. The receptor was isolated from a man aged 18 to 30 in good health. Some clones in this sample may be carry-over from other donors' samples. The chain joins TRBV7-7 to TRBJ2-3; D is possibly TRBD2 (6 bases). What was sequenced was naive CD8+ T cells from PBMCs. The CDR3 coding sequence is TGTGCCAGCAGCGTGGGGCGCGGGGGCACAGATACGCAGTATTTT. Its protein is CASSVGRGGTDTQYF.